The following is a TCR beta chain sequence with its context. Its antigen is undetermined. Data came from immunoSEQ multiplex PCR; TCRdb stores just in-frame clones and leaves some out. The sample has roughly 83,000 clones, roughly 88% seen once; the top ten hold 8.5% to 9%. This record comes from a study of T cell responses to AZD1222 COVID-19 vaccine. Study background: Combined were second doses at about 4 or about 12 weeks. Study results and caveats: Spike-specific TCR breadth and depth went up after people got two AZD1222 doses. Donors were largely white British and mainly female; clonal diversity was possibly underestimated. CD4 TCRs associated with vaccination spanned spike, dominating at 160-218 and 743-854.

This CDR3 is 16 amino acids long. Germline CDR1 and CDR2: SGHTA and FQGNSA. V lost 5 bases, J lost 6 bases, and 13 bases stayed unmatched. This chain uses TRBV7-2 with TRBJ2-7; 10 nucleotides align to TRBD1. This clonotype was sampled from an adult in good health. The material sequenced was peripheral blood, taken on day 0 of AZD1222 vaccination. The CDR3, as DNA: TGTGCCAGCAGCCCAACCGGGACAGGGGTATATTCCGAGCAGTACTTC. Translating gives CASSPTGTGVYSEQYF. Complete variable domain (other parts from reference TRBV7-2 and TRBJ2-7): GAGVSQSPSNKVTEKGKDVELRCDPISGHTALYWYRQSLGQGLEFLIYFQGNSAPDKSGLPSDRFSAERTGGSVSTLTIQRTQQEDSAVYLCASSPTGTGVYSEQYFGPGTRLTVT.